The 15 T cell receptor beta chains listed next were all sequenced from one sample in a study of PD-L1 blockade in urothelial cancer. Sample time point: peripheral blood 6 weeks after treatment start. Generated by immunoSEQ multiplex PCR, the TCRdb table keeps only in-frame clones and is missing some. The sample records about 110,000 clones, approximately 90% being singletons. The sequencing here drew on PBMCs, taken around atezolizumab (anti-PD-L1) treatment. The receptors here all came from a man in his sixties with urothelial cancer.

The chain uses TRBV19 and TRBJ2-2; the D gene is possibly TRBD1 (5 bases). Germline CDR1 LNHDA, CDR2 SQIVND (reference sequence). This CDR3 spans 18 amino acids. The V end lost 3 bases, the J end lost 0 bases, and 17 bases lay between the germline ends. The CDR3 DNA sequence: TGTGCCAGTAGTATCCCCCCAACGACAGCTACGAACACCGGGGAGCTGTTTTTT. Translation: CASSIPPTTATNTGELFF.

The chain combines TRBV19 with TRBJ2-2, with D perhaps TRBD2 (5 bases). There are 12 residues in the CDR3. Germline V lookup: CDR1 LNHDA, CDR2 SQIVND (reference sequence). The V gene lost 6 bases and the J gene lost 7 bases, with 9 bases spanning the gap. CDR3: CASRPTSGELFF. The CDR3 DNA follows: TGTGCCAGTAGGCCTACTAGCGGGGAGCTGTTTTTT. The complete variable domain, with remaining parts taken from reference TRBV19 and TRBJ2-2, reads DGGITQSPKYLFRKEGQNVTLSCEQNLNHDAMYWYRQDPGQGLRLIYYSQIVNDFQKGDIAEGYSVSREKKESFPLTVTSAQKNPTAFYLCASRPTSGELFFGEGSRLTVL.

This chain links TRBV30 with TRBJ2-7, with no clear D. This CDR3 comprises 13 residues. V lost 1 base, J lost 6 bases, and 13 bases lay in between. Germline CDR1 reads GTSNPN; CDR2 reads SVGIG (reference sequence). CDR3 amino acids: CAWSALFSSEQYF. DNA for the CDR3: TGTGCCTGGAGTGCCCTTTTTAGTAGCGAGCAGTACTTC.

The chain recombines TRBV28 with TRBJ2-7, with unresolved D. Germline V CDR1 and CDR2: MDHEN, SYDVKM. This CDR3 is built from 12 residues. V lost 6 bases and J lost 1, with 7 bases in between. The CDR3 sequence: CASSPQSYEQYF. The CDR3 DNA is TGTGCCAGCAGCCCACAATCCTACGAGCAGTACTTC.

This clone turned up a few times. The chain employs TRBV7-2 and TRBJ2-4; D ambiguous. Trimming cost V 5 bases and J 7 bases, with 12 bases left between them. From germline, CDR1 is SGHTA and CDR2 FQGNSA. The CDR3 has 13 amino acids. In DNA, the CDR3 is TGTGCCAGCAGCCCCCGACATGGCAACATTCAGTACTTC. Its protein is CASSPRHGNIQYF. The full variable domain, in which reference TRBV7-2 and TRBJ2-4 provide the parts outside the CDR3, is GAGVSQSPSNKVTEKGKDVELRCDPISGHTALYWYRQSLGQGLEFLIYFQGNSAPDKSGLPSDRFSAERTGGSVSTLTIQRTQQEDSAVYLCASSPRHGNIQYFGAGTRLSVL.

The chain combines TRBV27 with TRBJ2-1, with D perhaps matching TRBD1 (6 bases). From germline, CDR1 is MNHEY and CDR2 SMNVEV (reference sequence). The CDR3 loop spans 16 amino acids. V lost 5 bases, J lost 5 bases, and 19 bases lay in between. The CDR3 nucleotides read TGTGCCAGCAGTACCCCCACCTCGACAGGAAACAATGAGCAGTTCTTC. Amino acid sequence: CASSTPTSTGNNEQFF.

V usage is TRBV19 and J usage is TRBJ1-3, with unresolved D. Germline V gives CDR1 LNHDA, CDR2 SQIVND (reference sequence). Trimming cost V 3 bases and J 2 bases, with 14 bases left between them. The CDR3 has 16 residues. DNA of the CDR3: TGTGCCAGTAGTATGGAGAGTAGATCGCCTGGAAACACCATATATTTT. Amino acids: CASSMESRSPGNTIYF.

In its sample, this clone was seen a few times. The chain carries TRBV7-2 and TRBJ1-1, with 8 bases lining up with TRBD1. The CDR3 runs 15 residues. Germline CDR1 SGHTA, CDR2 FQGNSA. J was trimmed by 10 bases and V by 1 base; bases with no gene match: 11. The CDR3 DNA sequence: TGTGCCAGCAGCTTAGGGAGGGGAGACAGGGGATTAGCTTTCTTT. Translating it yields CASSLGRGDRGLAFF.

The chain joins TRBV28 to TRBJ1-2; possible D gene TRBD1, 6 bases. The CDR3 extends over 14 amino acids. CDR1 and CDR2 (germline): MDHEN, SYDVKM. The V end lost 10 bases, the J end lost 0 bases, and 15 bases lay between the germline ends. This CDR3 reads CATYAQGTNYGYTF. In DNA, the CDR3 is TGTGCCACCTACGCGCAGGGGACTAACTATGGCTACACCTTC.

V usage is TRBV19 and J usage is TRBJ2-5, with D maybe TRBD1 (5 bases). The CDR3 covers 14 residues. V was clipped by 6 bases and J by 3 bases, with 14 bases between them. Germline V gene lookup returns CDR1 LNHDA and CDR2 SQIVND (reference sequence). The CDR3 DNA follows: TGTGCCAGTAGAGCCCCAGGGATGGAAGAGACCCAGTACTTC. As protein: CASRAPGMEETQYF.

J is TRBJ1-1 and V is TRBV6-1; no reliable D call. This CDR3 has 14 residues. Looked up from germline, CDR1 is MNHNS and CDR2 is SASEGT. Trimming left V 4 bases short and J 0 bases short, with 9 bases between. CDR3: CASSVVEMNTEAFF. DNA for the CDR3: TGTGCCAGCAGTGTAGTGGAGATGAACACTGAAGCTTTCTTT.

This clone was detected once. This sequence joins TRBV2 and TRBJ2-5, with 9 bases fitting TRBD2. Germline V gene lookup returns CDR1 SNHLY and CDR2 FYNNEI. The V segment lost 7 bases and the J segment 0 bases; nucleotides outside the gene matches: 3. The CDR3 runs 14 residues. The CDR3 spells CASMRGGDQETQYF. CDR3 in DNA: TGTGCCAGCATGCGGGGGGGCGACCAAGAGACCCAGTACTTC.

A single count supports this clone. The chain combines TRBV4-1 with TRBJ2-2, with D maybe TRBD2 (5 bases). Trimming removed 2 bases at V and 6 bases at J, with 13 bases between. The CDR3 is 15 residues long. The germline gives CDR1 MGHRA, CDR2 YSYEKL. CDR3 in amino acids: CASSQNRGSPGELFF. CDR3 in DNA: TGCGCCAGCAGCCAAAACAGAGGGAGCCCCGGGGAGCTGTTTTTT.

In this sample, this clone turned up once. The rearrangement links TRBV28 to TRBJ1-5, with D uncertain. Germline lookup yields CDR1 MDHEN and CDR2 SYDVKM. V lost 8 bases to trimming and J lost 1 base, with 9 bases between them. The length of the CDR3 is 13 residues. The CDR3 sequence is CASQDLSNQPQHF. The DNA of the CDR3 is TGTGCCAGCCAGGATTTAAGCAATCAGCCCCAGCATTTT. Based on the CDR3 plus reference TRBV28 and TRBJ1-5, the full variable domain is DVKVTQSSRYLVKRTGEKVFLECVQDMDHENMFWYRQDPGLGLRLIYFSYDVKMKEKGDIPEGYSVSREKKERFSLILESASTNQTSMYLCASQDLSNQPQHFGDGTRLSIL.

This clone was recorded once. The chain is built from TRBV4-3 and TRBJ1-3; D is ambiguous. Trimming left V 2 bases short and J 2 bases short, with 7 bases between. The CDR3 length is 14 residues. Germline assignment: CDR1 LGHNA and CDR2 YSLEER. This chain's CDR3 is CASSQLAPGNTIYF. In nucleotides, the CDR3 is TGCGCCAGCAGCCAATTGGCCCCTGGAAACACCATATATTTT.